The TCR beta chain under discussion was sequenced for a study of identical twins. TCRdb itself ran the 5' RACE reads through MiXCR, one entry per CDR3 protein. The sample consists of about 730,000 distinct CDR3 sequences, around 20% of them appearing once. This CDR3 contains 18 residues. Findings and limits, study-wide: Invariant MAIT and iNKT cells could partly confound zero-insertion analyses. Twin pairs had excess sharing that was weaker in beta out-of-frame sequences.

There are a few counts of this clonotype. Its antigen remains unknown. The sample also formed part of further work on T cells expressing NK-cell markers. This second study says: Seven of the eight sequenced donors were HCMV-seropositive; one was seronegative.

This TCR was sampled from a woman between 18 and 29 years old in good health. The rearrangement links TRBV21-1 to TRBJ2-6; the table names TRBD2, a call not compared with the DNA. TRBV21-1 is designated a pseudogene. The specimen sequenced was PBMCs. CDR3 sequence: CASSPRQGPSSGANVLTF. CDR3 nucleotides: TGTGCCAGCAGCCCGCGGCAGGGACCTTCCTCTGGGGCCAACGTCCTGACTTTC.